A selection of T cell receptor beta chains follows, all from one sample in a study of cytomegalovirus exposure and HLA in healthy donors. Method: immunoSEQ multiplex PCR; TCRdb's copy keeps in-frame clones and lacks some. The profile covers approximately 200,000 clones, with 82% appearing a single time and around 0.1% taken by the ten largest. Material: PBMCs. These receptors were obtained from a boy younger than 10 in good health and CMV-seronegative. Both conserved end residues are trimmed from each CDR3. Fields, in order: V gene, J gene, clone size, CDR3 protein. Where a row states a size, it is once, few, many or the class of an expanded clone; other rows omit it.

TRBV9,TRBJ2-5,NA,ASTRDLEETQY
TRBV2,TRBJ1-2,NA,ASSGTTGYGYT
TRBV10-3,TRBJ2-2,NA,AARGNANTGELF
TRBV9,TRBJ2-3,NA,ASSVGLLGGATSTDTQY
TRBV5-1,TRBJ2-3,NA,ASSTGTTPGADTQY
TRBV4-3,TRBJ1-2,once,ASSQDRGKYGYT
TRBV5-6,TRBJ1-1,once,ASSLANRLNTEAF
TRBV5-1,TRBJ2-5,NA,ASSLAYQETQY
TRBV5-1,TRBJ2-5,NA,ASSLAGGEETQY
TRBV4-3,TRBJ1-2,NA,ASSPNRGLGYGYT
TRBV27,TRBJ1-5,NA,ASSHDSRNQPQH
TRBV7-9,TRBJ2-3,NA,ASSSAGGGTGDWDTQY
TRBV7-2,TRBJ1-6,NA,ASSFIQGSGSPLH
TRBV7-9,TRBJ2-7,few,ASSLGTSGGYYEQY
TRBV19,TRBJ2-1,NA,ASTLTGWSSYNEQF
TRBV7-2,TRBJ2-5,NA,ASNIQGLEETQY
TRBV4-1,TRBJ1-2,few,ASSQDRIYGYT
TRBV4-1,TRBJ2-7,NA,ASSQAETGTYEQY
TRBV30,TRBJ1-2,NA,AWRSGGGYT
TRBV7-7,TRBJ2-6,NA,ASSLRQVTGANVLT
TRBV2,TRBJ1-4,NA,ASRSDRGGELF
TRBV5-8,TRBJ1-5,NA,ASSLAQGAYSNQPQH
TRBV7-3,TRBJ1-2,once,ASSRTGGEGYT
TRBV10-1,TRBJ2-1,NA,ASSYPEGRHEQF
TRBV5-1,TRBJ2-5,NA,ASSLGGTVQTREQY
TRBV21-1,TRBJ1-5,NA,ASSKCSKGVVYSNQPQH
TRBV16,TRBJ1-1,NA,ASSQVVVQDTEAF
TRBV7-9,TRBJ2-7,NA,ASSFGPGQTYEQY
TRBV2,TRBJ2-1,NA,ASLGLEQF
TRBV5-1,TRBJ2-7,NA,ASSLAPGQVSSYEQY
TRBV19,TRBJ1-3,once,ASRLQGMGNTIY
TRBV5-4,TRBJ1-2,NA,ASRSWEGGYGYT
TRBV11-2,TRBJ1-6,NA,ASSLGGTGSGSPLH
TRBV27,TRBJ1-4,once,ASSADREREKLF
TRBV4-3,TRBJ2-3,NA,ASSQDPQNTQY
TRBV4-3,TRBJ1-3,NA,ASSLRVDATGNTIY
TRBV27,TRBJ2-4,NA,ASFGAGKGAKNIQY
TRBV6-5,TRBJ1-1,NA,ASSYPYLKDTEAF
TRBV5-1,TRBJ2-5,NA,ASSLDAGGETQY
TRBV2,TRBJ1-5,NA,ASKSGGQPQH
TRBV7-9,TRBJ1-1,few,ASSPGGWKAF
TRBV6-5,TRBJ2-2,NA,ASSYGDSDTGELF
TRBV4-3,TRBJ2-1,NA,ASSQERTGYDEQF
TRBV5-6,TRBJ1-3,NA,ASSLDSFNPPGNTIY
TRBV30,TRBJ2-5,NA,AWSPRTTRETQY
TRBV11-2,TRBJ2-5,NA,ASSLDSGGAWETQY
TRBV5-1,TRBJ2-7,few,ASSQGDSTQQY
TRBV6-5,TRBJ2-7,NA,ASSYSIGRGNYEQY
TRBV7-9,TRBJ2-1,NA,ASEVTAYNEQF
TRBV5-1,NA,NA,ASSPRGGVTSYEQY
TRBV6-5,TRBJ1-2,NA,ASSYHGQGSGYT
TRBV27,TRBJ1-1,NA,ASIEGAEAF
TRBV9,TRBJ2-5,NA,ASSVDAGVKQY
TRBV9,TRBJ1-1,NA,ASSLGGGTEAF
TRBV7-2,TRBJ1-2,NA,ASTTLGGAYGYT
TRBV27,TRBJ1-2,NA,ASSFTGTAVGQSYGYT
TRBV2,TRBJ2-1,NA,ASSERRSSYNEQF
TRBV9,TRBJ2-1,NA,ASSVVAGGYNEQF